These 3 T cell receptor beta chains share one sample of origin, sequenced in a study of blood T cell repertoires in COVID-19. The table came from immunoSEQ multiplex PCR; TCRdb's copy has only in-frame clones and leaves some out. The sample lists a few hundred thousand clones, roughly nine tenths seen once, with around 0.86% in the top ten. Sequencing used PBMCs or T cells enriched from blood (not recorded which). These receptors were obtained from a woman in her thirties or forties who had been exposed to COVID-19.

This clone was recorded only once. The chain is built from TRBV12-3 or TRBV12-4 and TRBJ1-2; the D gene is possibly TRBD1 (5 bases). Trimming shortened V by 2 bases and J by 8 bases, and 12 bases separated the two germline ends. The CDR3 extends over 13 amino acids. CDR3 bases: TGTGCCAGCAGTTTATTGCAGGGCAACGGCTACACCTTC. Protein sequence: CASSLLQGNGYTF.

The rearrangement uses TRBV19 and TRBJ1-1; D uncertain. From germline, CDR1 is LNHDA and CDR2 SQIVND (reference sequence). The V and J ends lost 7 bases and 7 bases respectively, with 13 bases between them. CDR3 length equals 12 residues. CDR3 in amino acids: CASTGSRVEAFF. The CDR3 DNA reads TGTGCCAGTACTGGCAGTCGTGTTGAAGCTTTCTTT.

This clone was seen only once. The genes are TRBV20-1 and TRBJ2-5; 7 positions match TRBD1. Looked up from germline, CDR1 is DFQATT and CDR2 is SNEGSKA (reference sequence). With 5 bases clipped from V and 4 bases from J, the junction kept 1 base outside the gene matches. This CDR3 spans 11 amino acids. The CDR3 loop reads CSARQGETQYF. Written as DNA, the CDR3 is TGCAGTGCTCGACAGGGAGAGACCCAGTACTTC.